This T cell receptor beta chain derives from a study of multiple sclerosis patients with progressive multifocal leukoencephalopathy. Overall study: The control group, sampled over time, had multiple sclerosis, received natalizumab and did not develop PML.

This was a survey-level run. Repertoires were generated with immunoSEQ multiplex PCR, while TCRdb's copy carries only in-frame clones and drops some. The sample includes some 31,000 clones, 89% of them seen just once. Findings and caveats of the study: Lower normalized Shannon entropy suggested reduced TRB diversity in most PML patients.

Time point denoted: before natalizumab initiation. All PML patients were female, and all patients had earlier interferon beta. Comment on this clone: The antigen remains undetermined.

The source of this sequence is a human donor with multiple sclerosis. The sample comprised PBMCs.

This CDR3 reads CASPGGGDSPLHF. In DNA, the CDR3 is TGTGCCAGCCCCGGGGGGGGTGACTCACCCCTCCACTTT. The chain combines TRBV9 with TRBJ1-6; TRBD1 might be the D (5 bases). This CDR3 is 13 amino acids long. Germline V gene data show CDR1 as SGDLS and CDR2 as YYNGEE. V lost 7 bases, J lost 10 bases, and 15 bases lay in between.